The 22 T cell receptor beta chains listed next were all sequenced from one sample in a study of T cells after posttransplantation cyclophosphamide. Methotrexate plus calcineurin inhibitor accompanied controls' myeloablative marrow transplants; sampling was 1 year later. Profiled with immunoSEQ multiplex PCR; TCRdb holds only in-frame clones, not every one. The sample includes some 17,000 clones, approximately 78% of them seen just once. The material sequenced was PBMCs, taken just under 450 days after allogeneic stem cell transplant with calcineurin inhibitor and methotrexate. These receptors came from a young adult male patient who received an allogeneic stem cell transplant from an unrelated donor, was CMV-positive, and had acute and chronic GVHD. The graft donor may have given rise to some T cells.

The chain joins TRBV28 to TRBJ2-5, with a weak D call TRBD1 (6 bases). The CDR3 totals 14 residues. Looked up from germline, CDR1 is MDHEN and CDR2 is SYDVKM. Trimming took 7 bases from V and 2 from J, leaving 14 bases between them. This CDR3 reads CASTSRGFQETQYF. The CDR3 coding sequence is TGTGCCAGCACCTCAAGGGGGTTTCAAGAGACCCAGTACTTC.

This chain joins TRBV28 and TRBJ2-7, with D perhaps TRBD1 (6 bases). Germline V lookup: CDR1 MDHEN, CDR2 SYDVKM. The ends were cut back, 3 bases at V and 3 bases at J, with 18 bases in the middle. The CDR3 length is 16 residues. DNA for the CDR3: TGTGCCAGCAGTTTGGATCAACAGGGAATTGGCTACGAGCAGTACTTC. Protein product: CASSLDQQGIGYEQYF.

The V and J genes are TRBV27 and TRBJ2-7; 10 nucleotides agree with TRBD2. Germline CDR1 reads MNHEY; CDR2 reads SMNVEV (reference sequence). Trimming took 0 bases from V and 4 from J; bases not matched to a gene: 0. This CDR3 contains 14 residues. The CDR3 loop reads CASSLSSGRYEQYF. The DNA for the CDR3 is TGTGCCAGCAGTTTATCTAGCGGGAGGTACGAGCAGTACTTC.

The chain combines TRBV12-5 with TRBJ1-1; no definite D call. CDR1 and CDR2 (germline): LGHNT, FRNRAP. Deletions cut 0 bases from V and 3 bases from J, with 5 bases between. The CDR3 spans 13 residues. CDR3 sequence reads: CASGLVPDTEAFF. CDR3 DNA sequence: TGTGCTAGTGGTTTGGTACCGGACACTGAAGCTTTCTTT. The full variable domain, its missing parts supplied by reference TRBV12-5 and TRBJ1-1, is DARVTQTPRHKVTEMGQEVTMRCQPILGHNTVFWYRQTMMQGLELLAYFRNRAPLDDSGMPKDRFSAEMPDATLATLKIQPSEPRDSAVYFCASGLVPDTEAFFGQGTRLTVV.

The gene calls are TRBV7-8 and TRBJ1-5, with 7 positions matching TRBD1. CDR1 and CDR2 (germline): SGHVS, FQNEAQ. The CDR3 covers 15 residues. V lost 4 bases and J lost 5; bases outside the gene matches: 8. The CDR3, as DNA: TGTGCCAGCAGCTCCGGATCGACAGGGTATCAGCCCCAGCATTTT. It codes for CASSSGSTGYQPQHF.

The V call is TRBV19, the J call TRBJ1-2, with 8 bases identical to TRBD1. CDR3 length equals 15 residues. The V and J ends lost 5 bases and 4 bases, in that order; junction bases with no gene match: 9. Germline lookup yields CDR1 LNHDA and CDR2 SQIVND (reference sequence). The CDR3 DNA reads TGTGCCAGTAGTCCCGAAGGACAGGGAATCTATGGCTACACCTTC. Translating gives CASSPEGQGIYGYTF.

The rearrangement joins TRBV6-5 to TRBJ2-7; D remains unclear. CDR1 is MNHEY, CDR2 SVGAGI, per germline. This CDR3 spans 14 amino acids. The germline V and J ends were trimmed by 2 bases and 0 bases, with 8 bases remaining between them. The CDR3 DNA follows: TGTGCCAGCAGTTACGCCCATAGCTCCTACGAGCAGTACTTC. Translating it yields CASSYAHSSYEQYF.

The J gene is TRBJ1-1, the V gene TRBV12-5; possibly TRBD1 for D (6 bases). Germline CDR1 reads LGHNT; CDR2 reads FRNRAP. V was cut by 4 bases and J by 4 bases, with 13 bases left in between. This CDR3 is built from 14 residues. The CDR3 bases are TGTGCTAGTGGTTCCCCCGGCAGGGGCACTGAAGCTTTCTTT. It is translated as CASGSPGRGTEAFF.

The chain couples TRBV19 to TRBJ2-1; 7 bases map to TRBD1. The trim removed 11 bases at V and 5 bases at J, leaving 9 bases unmatched. This CDR3 is built from 13 residues. Germline V gives CDR1 LNHDA, CDR2 SQIVND (reference sequence). CDR3 bases: TGTGCCTCTTCATTTGGGACAGACAATGAGCAGTTCTTC. It is translated as CASSFGTDNEQFF.

This clone was counted once. The chain carries TRBV11-3 and TRBJ2-1; 10 nucleotides line up with TRBD2. J gave up 9 bases and V 0 bases, and 5 bases lay outside the gene matches. Per germline, CDR1 SGHNT and CDR2 YENEEA. CDR3 size: 15 residues. CDR3 sequence: CASSLESGRGSEQFF. CDR3 bases: TGTGCCAGCAGCTTAGAAAGCGGGAGGGGGAGTGAGCAGTTCTTC.

V gene TRBV5-8 combines with J gene TRBJ1-4, with TRBD1 matching 9 bases. Germline CDR1 SGHTS, CDR2 YDEGEE. V shed 4 bases and J 5 bases; nucleotides not matched to a gene: 6. CDR3 length: 15 amino acids. The CDR3 sequence is CASSAGQGSNEKLFF. CDR3 nucleotides: TGTGCCAGCAGCGCGGGACAGGGATCGAATGAAAAACTGTTTTTT.

This sequence joins TRBV7-2 and TRBJ2-1; 14 bases fit TRBD2. This CDR3 has 18 amino acids. Germline-derived CDR1 and CDR2 are SGHTA and FQGNSA. Trimming cost V 5 bases and J 1 base; bases outside gene matches: 7. This CDR3 reads CASSPGLAGVQSYNEQFF. The CDR3 DNA reads as TGTGCCAGCAGCCCGGGACTAGCGGGAGTACAGTCCTACAATGAGCAGTTCTTC. The full variable domain, completed using reference TRBV7-2 and TRBJ2-1, is GAGVSQSPSNKVTEKGKDVELRCDPISGHTALYWYRQSLGQGLEFLIYFQGNSAPDKSGLPSDRFSAERTGGSVSTLTIQRTQQEDSAVYLCASSPGLAGVQSYNEQFFGPGTRLTVL.

The chain joins TRBV6-4 to TRBJ2-7; TRBD2 matches 15 bases. The CDR3 extends over 18 amino acids. V dropped 6 bases and J dropped 11; count of bases not matched to a gene: 20. The germline V gene encodes CDR1 MRHNA and CDR2 SNTAGT. CDR3 in amino acids: CASSGVSGGTSGGSGEYF. CDR3 coding DNA: TGTGCCAGCAGCGGGGTCTCGGGGGGGACTAGCGGGGGGTCGGGCGAGTACTTC.

The chain uses TRBV6-1 and TRBJ1-4; 11 bases are a match to TRBD1. Germline V gene lookup returns CDR1 MNHNS and CDR2 SASEGT. J was trimmed by 6 bases and V by 4 bases; bases with no gene match: 10. The CDR3 contains 17 residues. CDR3 sequence (DNA): TGTGCCAGCAGTGTACGGGACAGGGGGATTACTGATGAAAAACTGTTTTTT. Residues: CASSVRDRGITDEKLFF.

The rearrangement uses TRBV19 and TRBJ2-1, with TRBD2 identical over 7 bases. Trimming removed 2 bases from V and 8 bases from J; junction bases left unmatched: 9. This CDR3 has 15 amino acids. CDR1 is LNHDA, CDR2 SQIVND, per germline (reference sequence). CDR3 sequence reads: CASSIHLRGVYEQFF. As DNA, the CDR3 is TGTGCCAGTAGTATACATCTCCGGGGGGTCTATGAGCAGTTCTTC.

V usage is TRBV9 and J usage is TRBJ2-7; D is possibly TRBD2 (5 bases). Deletions cut 0 bases from V and 5 bases from J, with 12 bases between. There are 14 residues in the CDR3. Germline V lookup: CDR1 SGDLS, CDR2 YYNGEE. The DNA of the CDR3 is TGTGCCAGCAGCGTAGGTGAGGGAAGGAACGAGCAGTACTTC. Its translation: CASSVGEGRNEQYF.

J is TRBJ2-7 and V is TRBV30; 7 bases match TRBD1. J gave up 3 bases and V 5 bases, and 7 bases lay outside the gene matches. The CDR3 extends over 13 amino acids. Germline CDR1 and CDR2: GTSNPN and SVGIG (reference sequence). The CDR3 nucleotides are TGTGCCTGGCGTCGGGACAGTTACTACGAGCAGTACTTC. Amino acids: CAWRRDSYYEQYF.

The gene calls are TRBV2 and TRBJ1-1; 9 nucleotides align to TRBD1. V was clipped by 6 bases and J by 5 bases; unmatched bases: 10. The CDR3 totals 15 residues. The V gene's germline CDR1 is SNHLY and CDR2 FYNNEI. The CDR3 loop reads CASSSEGQGGTEAFF. CDR3 bases: TGTGCCAGCAGCTCGGAGGGACAGGGAGGGACTGAAGCTTTCTTT. Together with reference TRBV2 and TRBJ1-1, the CDR3 gives the full variable domain: EPEVTQTPSHQVTQMGQEVILRCVPISNHLYFYWYRQILGQKVEFLVSFYNNEISEKSEIFDDQFSVERPDGSNFTLKIRSTKLEDSAMYFCASSSEGQGGTEAFFGQGTRLTVV.

This clone was seen a single time. The genes are TRBV5-5 and TRBJ2-5, with D unclear. Trimming shortened V by 2 bases and J by 0 bases, and 8 bases separated the two germline ends. The germline V gene encodes CDR1 SGHKS and CDR2 YYEKEE (reference sequence). The CDR3 runs to 14 residues. The CDR3 DNA sequence: TGTGCCAGCAGCTTCCGAGGAGACCAAGAGACCCAGTACTTC. This codes for CASSFRGDQETQYF.

This chain uses TRBV6-5 with TRBJ2-7; 8 bases are a match to TRBD2. CDR1 is MNHEY and CDR2 is SVGAGI in the germline V gene. The CDR3 has 15 amino acids. The trim removed 5 bases at V and 0 bases at J, leaving 6 bases unmatched. The CDR3 protein is CASSDWTSSSYEQYF. DNA of the CDR3: TGTGCCAGCAGTGACTGGACTAGCAGCTCCTACGAGCAGTACTTC.

V is TRBV30 and J is TRBJ1-4, with 10 bases lining up with TRBD1. V lost 3 bases and J lost 5; bases outside the gene matches: 3. CDR3 length: 14 residues. Germline V lookup: CDR1 GTSNPN, CDR2 SVGIG (reference sequence). CDR3: CAWSADRGNEKLFF. CDR3 bases: TGTGCCTGGAGCGCGGACAGGGGGAATGAAAAACTGTTTTTT.

The V and J genes are TRBV27 and TRBJ2-6; 7 nucleotides agree with TRBD1. The CDR3 spans 14 residues. Germline CDR1 is MNHEY and CDR2 is SMNVEV (reference sequence). V gave up 7 bases and J gave up 4 bases; unmatched junction bases: 4. The CDR3 nucleotides are TGTGCCAGCAAGGACAGGTCGGGGGCCAACGTCCTGACTTTC. Translation gives CASKDRSGANVLTF. Full variable domain (rest looked up from reference TRBV27 and TRBJ2-6): EAQVTQNPRYLITVTGKKLTVTCSQNMNHEYMSWYRQDPGLGLRQIYYSMNVEVTDKGDVPEGYKVSRKEKRNFPLILESPSPNQTSLYFCASKDRSGANVLTFGAGSRLTVL.